A selection of T cell receptor beta chains follows, all from one sample in a study of vaccination effects on CD4 cells after COVID-19. These receptors have no known antigen. Sequenced by immunoSEQ multiplex PCR; TCRdb stores in-frame clones only, minus some. The sample has around 63,000 clones; approximately 71% are singletons. Specimen: CD4+ T cells from PBMCs cultured with HCoV-OC43 spike peptides, collected before COVID-19 vaccination. The origin of the receptors is a human donor who received a COVID-19 vaccine. Both conserved end residues are part of each CDR3. The order of the fields is J gene, D gene, clone size, V gene, CDR3 DNA, CDR3 protein. D genes are given only for firm matches. Size tells how often a clone was seen (once, few, many) or the class of an expanded clone, and some rows leave it out.

J gene: TRBJ1-5
D gene: NA
clone size: few
V gene: TRBV12-5
CDR3 DNA: TGTGCTAGTGGTTTGGTAAAGGATGGGCAGGGTTGGACCTTTAGCAATCAGCCCCAGCATTTT
CDR3 protein: CASGLVKDGQGWTFSNQPQHF

J gene: TRBJ2-2
D gene: NA
clone size: NA
V gene: TRBV24-1
CDR3 DNA: TGTGCCACCAGTGAGGCCGACACATTAGGTGCCGGGGAGCTGTTTTTT
CDR3 protein: CATSEADTLGAGELFF

J gene: TRBJ2-2
D gene: NA
clone size: NA
V gene: TRBV7-3
CDR3 DNA: TGTGCCAGCAGCTTAACGGACACCGGGGAGCTGTTTTTT
CDR3 protein: CASSLTDTGELFF

J gene: TRBJ2-4
D gene: TRBD1
clone size: NA
V gene: TRBV9
CDR3 DNA: TGTGCCAGCAACACAGGGGATAAAAACATTCAGTACTTC
CDR3 protein: CASNTGDKNIQYF

J gene: TRBJ2-3
D gene: NA
clone size: NA
V gene: TRBV5-1
CDR3 DNA: TGCGCCAGCAGCTTGTCGATCGGTGGGGCAGCCAGAGATACGCAGTATTTT
CDR3 protein: CASSLSIGGAARDTQYF

J gene: TRBJ1-1
D gene: TRBD1
clone size: NA
V gene: TRBV18
CDR3 DNA: TGTGCCAGCCAAGGACAGGGGGCAATCACTGAAGCTTTCTTT
CDR3 protein: CASQGQGAITEAFF

J gene: TRBJ2-3
D gene: NA
clone size: NA
V gene: TRBV5-1
CDR3 DNA: TGCGCCAGCAGCTTTGTCACCAGAGACACAGATACGCAGTATTTT
CDR3 protein: CASSFVTRDTDTQYF

J gene: TRBJ1-1
D gene: NA
clone size: NA
V gene: TRBV29-1
CDR3 DNA: TGCAGCGGGAATGGGGGGAACACTGAAGCTTTCTTT
CDR3 protein: CSGNGGNTEAFF

J gene: TRBJ2-2
D gene: NA
clone size: NA
V gene: TRBV15
CDR3 DNA: TGTGCCACCAGCAGAGGATCCCCTAGCGGGGAGCTGTTTTTT
CDR3 protein: CATSRGSPSGELFF

J gene: TRBJ2-3
D gene: NA
clone size: few
V gene: TRBV5-1
CDR3 DNA: TGCGCCAGCAGCTTGAAAGGGTTTAGCACAGATACGCAGTATTTT
CDR3 protein: CASSLKGFSTDTQYF

J gene: TRBJ1-3
D gene: NA
clone size: NA
V gene: TRBV5-6
CDR3 DNA: TGTGCCAGCAATGTGAGAGGGTCTGGAAACACCATATATTTT
CDR3 protein: CASNVRGSGNTIYF

J gene: TRBJ2-6
D gene: NA
clone size: NA
V gene: TRBV2
CDR3 DNA: TGTGCCAGCAGTGGAAGGGGTACTGGGGCCAACGTCCTGACTTTC
CDR3 protein: CASSGRGTGANVLTF

J gene: TRBJ1-1
D gene: NA
clone size: NA
V gene: TRBV4-1
CDR3 DNA: TGCGCCAGCAGGGTCAGGGACTTCATGAACACTGAAGCTTTCTTT
CDR3 protein: CASRVRDFMNTEAFF

J gene: TRBJ2-6
D gene: NA
clone size: NA
V gene: TRBV19
CDR3 DNA: TGTGCCAGTAGTTCAGGGTATCTAGCCTCTGGGGCCAACGTCCTGACTTTC
CDR3 protein: CASSSGYLASGANVLTF

J gene: TRBJ1-5
D gene: NA
clone size: few
V gene: TRBV29-1
CDR3 DNA: TGCAGCGTGGTTGTTGGGGCTCAAGATCAGCCCCAGCATTTT
CDR3 protein: CSVVVGAQDQPQHF

J gene: TRBJ1-1
D gene: NA
clone size: NA
V gene: TRBV7-9
CDR3 DNA: TGTGCCAGCAGTGAACAGGGAACTCGGGAAGCTTTCTTT
CDR3 protein: CASSEQGTREAFF

J gene: TRBJ2-4
D gene: NA
clone size: NA
V gene: TRBV10-3
CDR3 DNA: TGTGCCATCAGCTCCTCAGGGCTTGAGGGCATTCAGTACTTC
CDR3 protein: CAISSSGLEGIQYF

J gene: TRBJ2-2
D gene: NA
clone size: NA
V gene: TRBV12-3/TRBV12-4
CDR3 DNA: TGTGCCAGCTGGGTGAACGGGGAGCTGTTTTTT
CDR3 protein: CASWVNGELFF

J gene: TRBJ1-1
D gene: NA
clone size: NA
V gene: TRBV27
CDR3 DNA: TGTGCCAGCAGTTTATACCTGGGGACTGAAGCTTTCTTT
CDR3 protein: CASSLYLGTEAFF

J gene: TRBJ1-6
D gene: NA
clone size: NA
V gene: TRBV21-1
CDR3 DNA: TGTGCCAGCAGCAAACATTTTCTACCCCAGGAGGGAAATTCACCCCTCCACTTT
CDR3 protein: CASSKHFLPQEGNSPLHF

J gene: TRBJ2-5
D gene: TRBD1
clone size: NA
V gene: TRBV9
CDR3 DNA: TGTGCCAGCAGCGTCAGAGGCGGGACAGGGGAAGAGACCCAGTACTTC
CDR3 protein: CASSVRGGTGEETQYF

J gene: TRBJ2-3
D gene: NA
clone size: NA
V gene: TRBV7-9
CDR3 DNA: TGTGCCAGCAGCCTGATGGGGTACGGCACAGATACGCAGTATTTT
CDR3 protein: CASSLMGYGTDTQYF

J gene: TRBJ2-5
D gene: TRBD1
clone size: NA
V gene: TRBV29-1
CDR3 DNA: TGCAGCGTTGGACAGGGATGGGGGGAGACCCAGTACTTC
CDR3 protein: CSVGQGWGETQYF

J gene: TRBJ1-1
D gene: NA
clone size: NA
V gene: TRBV11-2
CDR3 DNA: TGTGCCAGCAGCTTAGACGGGGGGCGACGGACTGAAGCTTTCTTT
CDR3 protein: CASSLDGGRRTEAFF

J gene: TRBJ2-1
D gene: NA
clone size: NA
V gene: TRBV27
CDR3 DNA: TGTGCCAGCAGTTTATCTTCCCTAAGGGCCTACAATGAGCAGTTCTTC
CDR3 protein: CASSLSSLRAYNEQFF

J gene: TRBJ2-3
D gene: TRBD2
clone size: NA
V gene: TRBV19
CDR3 DNA: TGTGCCAGCCACGAGCGGGGGCACACAGATACGCAGTATTTT
CDR3 protein: CASHERGHTDTQYF

J gene: TRBJ1-1
D gene: NA
clone size: NA
V gene: TRBV5-5
CDR3 DNA: TGTGCCAGCAGCTTTTCCCGTCAGGTGAACACTGAAGCTTTCTTT
CDR3 protein: CASSFSRQVNTEAFF